The 2 T cell receptor beta chains below come from one sample, sequenced in a study of blood T cell repertoires in COVID-19 (TCRdb year 2020). Libraries came from the immunoSEQ multiplex PCR assay. In TCRdb, the immuneACCESS table is reduced to in-frame sequences with V and J assigned. These tables do not hold every clone; where another copy was compared, an unresolved V gene accounts for under half, and the others remain unexplained. The sample table records roughly 50,000 clones; 91% of these occur just once. More than 5.5% of the sample comes from the top ten. The sample comprised peripheral blood. The receptors originated from a man between 45 and 60 years old with active COVID-19.

The count of this clone is one. V and J are TRBV5-6 and TRBJ2-1, with 14 bases lining up with TRBD2. The trim removed 7 bases at V and 3 bases at J, leaving 12 bases unmatched. In germline, CDR1 is SGHDT, CDR2 YYEEEE. The CDR3 runs 18 residues. In nucleotides, the CDR3 is TGTGCCAGCGAGGAAGGGACTAGCGGGAGTGAGTACTACAATGAGCAGTTCTTC. Translating gives CASEEGTSGSEYYNEQFF. Based on the CDR3 plus reference TRBV5-6 and TRBJ2-1, the full variable domain is DAGVTQSPTHLIKTRGQQVTLRCSPKSGHDTVSWYQQALGQGPQFIFQYYEEEERQRGNFPDRFSGHQFPNYSSELNVNALLLGDSALYLCASEEGTSGSEYYNEQFFGPGTRLTVL.

The V call is TRBV5-4, the J call TRBJ2-7; D is unresolved. CDR3 length equals 13 residues. From germline, CDR1 is SGHNT and CDR2 YYREEE (reference sequence). Trimming pared 5 bases from V and 3 bases from J, leaving 12 bases between. The CDR3: CASSSRSDYEQYF. The CDR3 DNA sequence: TGTGCCAGCAGTTCCCGGTCCGACTACGAGCAGTACTTC.